This T cell receptor (beta chain) was recovered during a study of blood T cell repertoires in COVID-19. In the study overall: Nucleic acid was either cDNA or gDNA, and it came from T cells, B-cell-depleted T cells, or PBMCs.

Enrollees, about 18 to 89 years old, lived in roughly 24 US areas. Produced via immunoSEQ multiplex PCR; TCRdb's table is partial and in-frame only. Counted here are 250,000 to 300,000 clones, 89% occurring once; the ten biggest clones make up around 1.9%. The ends were cut back, 2 bases at V and 3 bases at J, with 14 bases in the middle. The CDR3 runs to 16 residues. Per the germline V gene, CDR1 is MGHRA and CDR2 is YSYEKL. Sample: PBMCs or T cells enriched from blood (not recorded which). This sequence was found in a woman in her sixties who had recovered from COVID-19. J is TRBJ2-1 and V is TRBV4-1, with D perhaps matching TRBD2 (6 bases). CDR3 DNA: TGCGCCAGCAGCCAAATTCTGGGCGGGGTCTACAATGAGCAGTTCTTC. Protein sequence: CASSQILGGVYNEQFF.